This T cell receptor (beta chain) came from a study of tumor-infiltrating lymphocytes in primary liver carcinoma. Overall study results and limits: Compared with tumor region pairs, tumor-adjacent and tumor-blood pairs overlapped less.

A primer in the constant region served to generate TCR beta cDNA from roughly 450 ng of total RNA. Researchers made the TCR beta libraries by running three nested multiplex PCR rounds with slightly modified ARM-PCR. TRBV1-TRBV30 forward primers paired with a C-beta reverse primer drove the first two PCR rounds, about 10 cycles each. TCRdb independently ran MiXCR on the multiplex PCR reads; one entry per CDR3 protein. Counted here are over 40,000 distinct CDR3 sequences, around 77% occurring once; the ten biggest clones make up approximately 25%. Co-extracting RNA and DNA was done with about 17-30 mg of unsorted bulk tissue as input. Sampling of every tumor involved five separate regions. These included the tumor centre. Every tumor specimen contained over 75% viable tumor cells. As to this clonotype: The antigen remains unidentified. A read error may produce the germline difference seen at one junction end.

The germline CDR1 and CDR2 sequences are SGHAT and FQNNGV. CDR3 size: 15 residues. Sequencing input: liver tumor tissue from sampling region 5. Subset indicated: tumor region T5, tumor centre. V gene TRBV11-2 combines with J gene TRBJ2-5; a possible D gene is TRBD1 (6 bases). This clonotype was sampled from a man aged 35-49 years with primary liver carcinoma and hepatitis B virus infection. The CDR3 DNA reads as TGTGCCAGGAGCTCTGGACAGAGATCCCAAGAGACCCAGTACTTC. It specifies CARSSGQRSQETQYF.